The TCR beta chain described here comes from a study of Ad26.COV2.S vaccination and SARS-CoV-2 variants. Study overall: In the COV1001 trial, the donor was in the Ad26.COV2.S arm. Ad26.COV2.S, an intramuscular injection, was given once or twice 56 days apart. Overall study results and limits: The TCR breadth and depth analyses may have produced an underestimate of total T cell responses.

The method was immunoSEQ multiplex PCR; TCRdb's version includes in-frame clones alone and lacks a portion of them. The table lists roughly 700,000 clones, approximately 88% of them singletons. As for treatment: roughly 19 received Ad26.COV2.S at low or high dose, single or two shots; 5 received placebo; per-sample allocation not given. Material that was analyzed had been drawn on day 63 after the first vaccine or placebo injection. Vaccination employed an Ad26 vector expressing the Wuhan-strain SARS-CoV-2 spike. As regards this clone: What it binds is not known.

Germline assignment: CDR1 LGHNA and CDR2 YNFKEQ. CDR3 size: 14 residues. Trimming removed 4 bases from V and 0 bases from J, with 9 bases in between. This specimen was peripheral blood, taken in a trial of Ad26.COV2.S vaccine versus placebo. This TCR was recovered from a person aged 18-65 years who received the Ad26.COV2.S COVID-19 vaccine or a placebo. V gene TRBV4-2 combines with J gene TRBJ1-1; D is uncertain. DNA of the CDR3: TGTGCCAGCAGCCGGAGGCCTCTGAACACTGAAGCTTTCTTT. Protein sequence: CASSRRPLNTEAFF.